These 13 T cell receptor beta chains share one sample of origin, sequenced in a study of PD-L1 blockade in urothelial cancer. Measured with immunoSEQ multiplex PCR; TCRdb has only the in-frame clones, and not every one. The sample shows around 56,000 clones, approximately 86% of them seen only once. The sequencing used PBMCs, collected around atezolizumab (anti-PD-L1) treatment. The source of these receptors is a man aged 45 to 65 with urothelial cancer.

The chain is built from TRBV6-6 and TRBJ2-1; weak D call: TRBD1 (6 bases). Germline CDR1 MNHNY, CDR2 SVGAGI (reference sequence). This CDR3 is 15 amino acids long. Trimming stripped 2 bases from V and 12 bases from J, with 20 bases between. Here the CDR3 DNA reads TGTGCCAGCAGTTACGGGACAAGTTCAATGATCGGGCAGTTCTTC. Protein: CASSYGTSSMIGQFF.

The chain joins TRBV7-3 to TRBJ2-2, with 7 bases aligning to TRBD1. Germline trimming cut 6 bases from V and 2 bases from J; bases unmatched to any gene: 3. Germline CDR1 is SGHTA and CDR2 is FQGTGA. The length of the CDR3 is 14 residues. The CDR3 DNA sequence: TGTGCCAGCAGGAGGGACAGAAACACCGGGGAGCTGTTTTTT. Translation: CASRRDRNTGELFF.

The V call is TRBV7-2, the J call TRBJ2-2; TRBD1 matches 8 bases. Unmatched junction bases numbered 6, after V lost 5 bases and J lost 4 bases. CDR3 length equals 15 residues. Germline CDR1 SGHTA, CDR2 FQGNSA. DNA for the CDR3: TGTGCCAGCAGCCCCGGACAGGGTTTCACCGGGGAGCTGTTTTTT. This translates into CASSPGQGFTGELFF.

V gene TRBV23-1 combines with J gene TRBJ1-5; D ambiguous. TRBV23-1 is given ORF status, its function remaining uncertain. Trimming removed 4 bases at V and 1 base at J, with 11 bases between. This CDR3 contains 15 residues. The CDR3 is CASSPRHPSNQPQHF. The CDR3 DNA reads TGCGCCAGCAGTCCAAGACATCCGAGCAATCAGCCCCAGCATTTT.

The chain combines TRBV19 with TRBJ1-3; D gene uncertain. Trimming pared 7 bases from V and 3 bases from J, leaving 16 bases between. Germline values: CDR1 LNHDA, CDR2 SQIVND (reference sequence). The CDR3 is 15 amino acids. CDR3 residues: CASKRTAGVGNTIYF. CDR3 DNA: TGTGCCAGTAAAAGGACGGCCGGGGTTGGAAACACCATATATTTT.

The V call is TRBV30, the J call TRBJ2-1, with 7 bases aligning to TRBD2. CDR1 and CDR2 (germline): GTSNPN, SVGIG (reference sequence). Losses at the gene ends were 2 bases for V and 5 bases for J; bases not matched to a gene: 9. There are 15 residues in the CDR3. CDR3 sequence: CAWSPQAGRNNEQFF. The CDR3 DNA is TGTGCCTGGAGTCCCCAAGCGGGACGAAACAATGAGCAGTTCTTC. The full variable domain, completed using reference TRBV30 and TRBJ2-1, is SQTIHQWPATLVQPVGSPLSLECTVEGTSNPNLYWYRQAAGRGLQLLFYSVGIGQISSEVPQNLSASRPQDRQFILSSKKLLLSDSGFYLCAWSPQAGRNNEQFFGPGTRLTVL.

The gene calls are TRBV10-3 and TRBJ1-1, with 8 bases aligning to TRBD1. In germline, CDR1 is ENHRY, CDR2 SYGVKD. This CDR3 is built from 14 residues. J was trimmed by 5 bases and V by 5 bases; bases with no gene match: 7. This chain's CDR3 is CAISQTGGTTEAFF. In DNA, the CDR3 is TGTGCCATCAGTCAAACAGGGGGTACGACTGAAGCTTTCTTT.

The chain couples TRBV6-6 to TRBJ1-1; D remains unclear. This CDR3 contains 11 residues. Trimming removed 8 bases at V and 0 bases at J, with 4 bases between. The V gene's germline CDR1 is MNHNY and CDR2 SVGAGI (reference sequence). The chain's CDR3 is CASSVNTEAFF. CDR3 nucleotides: TGTGCCAGCTCAGTGAACACTGAAGCTTTCTTT.

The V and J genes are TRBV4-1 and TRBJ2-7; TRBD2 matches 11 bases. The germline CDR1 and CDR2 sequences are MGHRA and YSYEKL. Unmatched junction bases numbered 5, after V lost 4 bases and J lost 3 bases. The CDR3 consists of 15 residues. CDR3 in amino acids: CASSPPGLAVYEQYF. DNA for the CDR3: TGCGCCAGCAGCCCACCGGGACTAGCGGTCTACGAGCAGTACTTC.

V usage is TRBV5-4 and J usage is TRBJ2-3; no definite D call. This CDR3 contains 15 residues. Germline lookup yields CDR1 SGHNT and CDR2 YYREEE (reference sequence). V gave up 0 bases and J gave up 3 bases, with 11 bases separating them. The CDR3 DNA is TGTGCCAGCAGCTTGGCCTTTAGCCAGACAGATACGCAGTATTTT. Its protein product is CASSLAFSQTDTQYF.

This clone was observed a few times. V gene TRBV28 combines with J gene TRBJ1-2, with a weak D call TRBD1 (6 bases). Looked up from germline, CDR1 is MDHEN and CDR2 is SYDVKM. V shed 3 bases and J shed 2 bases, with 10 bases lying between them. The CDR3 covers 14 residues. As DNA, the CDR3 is TGTGCCAGCAGTTTGGGGGCAGGGAACTATGGCTACACCTTC. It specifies CASSLGAGNYGYTF.

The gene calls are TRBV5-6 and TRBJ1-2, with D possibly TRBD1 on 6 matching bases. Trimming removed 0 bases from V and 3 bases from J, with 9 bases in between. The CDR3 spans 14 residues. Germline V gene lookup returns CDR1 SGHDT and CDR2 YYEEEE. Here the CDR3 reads CASSLGTEYYGYTF. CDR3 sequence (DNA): TGTGCCAGCAGCTTGGGGACAGAGTACTATGGCTACACCTTC.

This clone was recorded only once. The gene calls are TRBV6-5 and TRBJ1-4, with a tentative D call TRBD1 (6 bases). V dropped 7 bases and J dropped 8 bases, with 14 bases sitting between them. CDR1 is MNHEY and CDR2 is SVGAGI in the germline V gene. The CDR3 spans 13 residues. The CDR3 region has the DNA TGTGCCAGCAAGGGGACAACGGGGGAAAAACTGTTTTTT. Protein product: CASKGTTGEKLFF.